The 31 T cell receptor beta chains below come from one sample, sequenced in a study of blood T cell repertoires in COVID-19 (dated by TCRdb to about 2020). Libraries were built with the immunoSEQ multiplex PCR assay. TCRdb limited this immuneACCESS table to in-frame rearrangements with V and J called. A share of clones is missing; checked studies link under half to unresolved V genes, and the rest is unexplained. This sample has 150,000 to 200,000 clones in its table, and about four fifths of those were observed once. Around 13% of the sample is taken by the ten largest. Sequencing input: peripheral blood. The receptors were sampled from a woman of 80 years or more with acute or convalescent COVID-19.

The chain employs TRBV7-9 and TRBJ1-1; no clear D. The germline gives CDR1 SEHNR, CDR2 FQNEAQ (reference sequence). V was pared by 0 bases and J by 1 base, with 6 bases between. This CDR3 spans 14 amino acids. In DNA, the CDR3 is TGTGCCAGCAGCTTAGCAACAAAGAACACTGAAGCTTTCTTT. Translation gives CASSLATKNTEAFF. Full variable domain (rest looked up from reference TRBV7-9 and TRBJ1-1): DTGVSQNPRHKITKRGQNVTFRCDPISEHNRLYWYRQTLGQGPEFLTYFQNEAQLEKSRLLSDRFSAERPKGSFSTLEIQRTEQGDSAMYLCASSLATKNTEAFFGQGTRLTVV.

This clone was seen at least ten times. This CDR3 is CAIRRNSLRGSSGANVLTF. Written as DNA, the CDR3 is TGTGCCATCAGAAGGAACTCTCTTAGGGGGAGCTCTGGGGCCAACGTCCTGACTTTC. The J gene is TRBJ2-6, the V gene TRBV10-3; D is possibly TRBD1 (6 bases). The CDR3 covers 19 residues. V lost 6 bases and J 0 bases, leaving 21 bases between the germline ends. Looked up from germline, CDR1 is ENHRY and CDR2 is SYGVKD.

This clone was counted only a few times. The V gene is TRBV19, the J gene TRBJ1-2; D is perhaps TRBD1 (6 bases). The CDR3 is 15 amino acids. V was cut by 5 bases and J by 9 bases, with 22 bases left in between. The germline gives CDR1 LNHDA, CDR2 SQIVND (reference sequence). Written as DNA, the CDR3 is TGTGCCAGTAGTGAGTACAGGGTCCCCACAGGCAGCTACACCTTC. This codes for CASSEYRVPTGSYTF.

This rearrangement joins TRBV14 to TRBJ2-1; D is ambiguous. CDR3 length equals 12 residues. Trimming took 3 bases from V and 4 from J, leaving 4 bases between them. Germline-derived CDR1 and CDR2 are SGHDN and FVKESK. The CDR3 nucleotides read TGTGCCAGCAGCCATAAATACAATGAGCAGTTCTTC. Protein: CASSHKYNEQFF.

This chain joins TRBV27 and TRBJ1-6; D gene ambiguous. The CDR3 extends over 17 amino acids. V was trimmed by 3 bases and J by 0 bases, leaving 12 bases between them. Germline assignment: CDR1 MNHEY and CDR2 SMNVEV (reference sequence). CDR3 protein: CASSFTGRGSYNSPLHF. The CDR3 nucleotides are TGTGCCAGCAGTTTCACCGGACGGGGCTCCTATAATTCACCCCTCCACTTT.

This clone was seen at least ten times. The rearrangement uses TRBV6-5 and TRBJ1-2; the D gene is possibly TRBD1 (5 bases). Looked up from germline, CDR1 is MNHEY and CDR2 is SVGAGI. CDR3 length: 15 residues. V was pared by 5 bases and J by 4 bases, with 17 bases between. CDR3 in DNA: TGTGCCAGCAGTCCCGGCGGAGCAGGGTTCTATGGCTACACCTTC. It is translated as CASSPGGAGFYGYTF.

The chain combines TRBV5-1 with TRBJ2-5; 7 nucleotides match TRBD2. Germline-derived CDR1 and CDR2 are SGHRS and YFSETQ. The CDR3 is 14 residues long. V lost 5 bases and J lost 1; bases outside the gene matches: 5. The CDR3 sequence is CASSLTSAQETQYF. For the CDR3, the DNA is TGCGCCAGCAGTCTTACTAGCGCCCAAGAGACCCAGTACTTC.

This clone has only a few counts. The chain uses TRBV19 and TRBJ1-5, with unresolved D. V gave up 7 bases and J gave up 6 bases, with 28 bases separating them. Germline V lookup: CDR1 LNHDA, CDR2 SQIVND (reference sequence). This CDR3 has 18 amino acids. DNA for the CDR3: TGTGCCAGTAACGCTTACCGAACGATAAAAGGAGACCGTCAGCCCCAGCATTTT. Amino acid sequence: CASNAYRTIKGDRQPQHF.

V is TRBV7-2 and J is TRBJ1-2; perhaps TRBD1 as D (6 bases). V lost 1 base, J lost 7 bases, and 16 bases lay in between. The CDR3 covers 15 residues. Germline loops: CDR1 SGHTA, CDR2 FQGNSA. The chain's CDR3 is CASSLGLQGPGGYTF. As DNA, the CDR3 is TGTGCCAGCAGCTTAGGGTTACAGGGTCCGGGTGGCTACACCTTC.

The chain couples TRBV11-2 to TRBJ1-1; 9 positions agree with TRBD1. Germline trimming cut 5 bases from V and 3 bases from J; bases unmatched to any gene: 1. The CDR3 spans 13 residues. Germline V CDR1 and CDR2: SGHAT, FQNNGV. CDR3 nucleotides: TGTGCCAGCAGCCGGGACAGGGACACTGAAGCTTTCTTT. Protein: CASSRDRDTEAFF.

This clone was observed once. The chain joins TRBV12-5 to TRBJ2-2; 7 nucleotides match TRBD1. The CDR3 is 13 residues long. Per the germline V gene, CDR1 is LGHNT and CDR2 is FRNRAP. Trimming at V came to 2 bases and at J to 9 bases, leaving 3 bases not matched to a gene. The CDR3 sequence is CASGLTRGRELFF. The DNA for the CDR3 is TGTGCTAGTGGTTTGACGAGGGGGCGGGAGCTGTTTTTT.

The chain recombines TRBV5-4 with TRBJ2-1; 8 bases fit TRBD2. The CDR3 runs 15 residues. From germline, CDR1 is SGHNT and CDR2 YYREEE (reference sequence). V was clipped by 4 bases and J by 8 bases; unmatched bases: 11. CDR3 in amino acids: CASSRTSGEWDEQFF. In DNA, the CDR3 is TGTGCCAGCAGCCGAACTAGCGGAGAATGGGATGAGCAGTTCTTC.

In regard to this clone: This CDR3 is also generated by other DNA sequences in the sample. The chain employs TRBV5-1 and TRBJ1-5; possibly TRBD1 for D (5 bases). This CDR3 is 15 amino acids long. The V end was cut by 0 bases, the J end by 0 bases, with 7 bases between. From germline, CDR1 is SGHRS and CDR2 YFSETQ. CDR3 protein: CASSLDGGSNQPQHF. The CDR3 DNA sequence: TGCGCCAGCAGCTTGGACGGGGGTAGCAATCAGCCCCAGCATTTT.

The chain couples TRBV4-1 to TRBJ1-1, with 7 bases aligning to TRBD1. The CDR3 sequence is 15 residues long. V dropped 1 base and J dropped 1; count of bases not matched to a gene: 3. Germline CDR1 and CDR2: MGHRA and YSYEKL. As DNA, the CDR3 is TGCGCCAGCAGCCAAGTGGAGGGGGCGAACACTGAAGCTTTCTTT. Translating gives CASSQVEGANTEAFF.

In DNA form, the CDR3 reads TGTGCCAGCAACCGGCAGGGGAATAGCAATCAGCCCCAGCATTTT. This codes for CASNRQGNSNQPQHF. The chain uses TRBV6-1 and TRBJ1-5; D may be TRBD1 (6 bases). This CDR3 is 15 amino acids long. V was pared by 7 bases and J by 0 bases, with 13 bases between. Germline V gene sequence: CDR1 MNHNS, CDR2 SASEGT.

This clone was counted ten times or more. J is TRBJ2-7 and V is TRBV11-2; 8 nucleotides line up with TRBD2. V gave up 3 bases and J gave up 3 bases; unmatched junction bases: 7. Per germline, CDR1 SGHAT and CDR2 FQNNGV. The CDR3 is made up of 15 amino acids. The CDR3 protein is CASSFVVGGVYEQYF. The CDR3 coding sequence is TGTGCCAGCAGCTTCGTTGTCGGGGGGGTCTACGAGCAGTACTTC. Based on the CDR3 plus reference TRBV11-2 and TRBJ2-7, the full variable domain is EAGVAQSPRYKIIEKRQSVAFWCNPISGHATLYWYQQILGQGPKLLIQFQNNGVVDDSQLPKDRFSAERLKGVDSTLKIQPAKLEDSAVYLCASSFVVGGVYEQYFGPGTRLTVT.

This clone was seen only once. This rearrangement joins TRBV6-1 to TRBJ2-5; 7 nucleotides align to TRBD2. Germline-derived CDR1 and CDR2 are MNHNS and SASEGT. The CDR3 runs 17 residues. V lost 2 bases, J lost 9 bases, and 18 bases stayed unmatched. In nucleotides, the CDR3 is TGTGCCAGCAGTGAATATTCCGGGTCACCCGTCCGGGAGGCCCAGTACTTC. As protein: CASSEYSGSPVREAQYF.

The chain links TRBV11-2 to TRBJ1-6; 7 nucleotides agree with TRBD1. This CDR3 is built from 15 residues. V gave up 3 bases and J gave up 3 bases; unmatched junction bases: 2. Germline V CDR1 and CDR2: SGHAT, FQNNGV. CDR3 sequence reads: CASSLDRHYNSPLHF. CDR3 DNA: TGTGCCAGCAGCTTGGACAGGCACTATAATTCACCCCTCCACTTT.

The rearrangement uses TRBV30 and TRBJ2-1; TRBD2 matches at 12 bases. CDR3 size: 14 residues. Germline V gene data show CDR1 as GTSNPN and CDR2 as SVGIG (reference sequence). Unmatched junction bases numbered 7, after V lost 4 bases and J lost 9 bases. CDR3 sequence: CAWTLAGGPSEQFF. The CDR3 coding sequence is TGTGCCTGGACGCTAGCGGGAGGGCCTAGTGAGCAGTTCTTC. Using reference TRBV30 and TRBJ2-1 for the parts outside the CDR3, the full variable domain is SQTIHQWPATLVQPVGSPLSLECTVEGTSNPNLYWYRQAAGRGLQLLFYSVGIGQISSEVPQNLSASRPQDRQFILSSKKLLLSDSGFYLCAWTLAGGPSEQFFGPGTRLTVL.

The chain carries TRBV4-1 and TRBJ1-2; D possibly corresponds to TRBD1 (6 bases). This CDR3 has 15 amino acids. The germline gives CDR1 MGHRA, CDR2 YSYEKL. V dropped 1 base and J dropped 10 bases, with 19 bases sitting between them. This chain's CDR3 is CASSQGQEVGWLYTF. The DNA of the CDR3 is TGCGCCAGCAGCCAAGGACAGGAGGTGGGGTGGCTCTACACCTTC.

The chain uses TRBV19 and TRBJ1-5, with D perhaps TRBD1 (5 bases). V was clipped by 1 base and J by 2 bases, with 15 bases between them. There are 17 residues in the CDR3. From germline, CDR1 is LNHDA and CDR2 SQIVND (reference sequence). Here the CDR3 reads CASSIGGGPVGNQPQHF. For the CDR3, the DNA is TGTGCCAGTAGTATAGGCGGGGGACCTGTGGGCAATCAGCCCCAGCATTTT. The full variable domain, in which reference TRBV19 and TRBJ1-5 provide the parts outside the CDR3, is DGGITQSPKYLFRKEGQNVTLSCEQNLNHDAMYWYRQDPGQGLRLIYYSQIVNDFQKGDIAEGYSVSREKKESFPLTVTSAQKNPTAFYLCASSIGGGPVGNQPQHFGDGTRLSIL.

The chain has TRBV19 and TRBJ2-3, with D possibly TRBD1 on 5 matching bases. In germline, CDR1 is LNHDA, CDR2 SQIVND (reference sequence). The CDR3 sequence is 15 residues long. Trimming pared 6 bases from V and 0 bases from J, leaving 13 bases between. For the CDR3, the DNA is TGTGCCAGTAGCCCAGACAGATCTAGCACAGATACGCAGTATTTT. It translates to CASSPDRSSTDTQYF.

Only one count was recorded for this clone. The genes are TRBV5-1 and TRBJ1-1; TRBD1 matches at 10 bases. Germline values: CDR1 SGHRS, CDR2 YFSETQ. The CDR3 runs to 16 residues. V trimming: 4 bases; J trimming: 0 bases; junction bases outside the gene matches: 6. CDR3 bases: TGCGCCAGCAGCCTGACAGGGGGCGGGATGAACACTGAAGCTTTCTTT. As protein: CASSLTGGGMNTEAFF.

The chain joins TRBV6-1 to TRBJ2-6, with TRBD2 identical over 8 bases. Looked up from germline, CDR1 is MNHNS and CDR2 is SASEGT. This CDR3 comprises 16 residues. J lost 0 bases, V lost 3 bases, and 1 base had no gene match. This CDR3 reads CASSDSGTSGANVLTF. As DNA, the CDR3 is TGTGCCAGCAGTGATAGCGGGACCTCTGGGGCCAACGTCCTGACTTTC.

CDR3 in DNA: TGTGCCAGCAGCGTAGGAGTGGGAGTGAACACTGAAGCTTTCTTT. Amino acid sequence: CASSVGVGVNTEAFF. The chain has TRBV9 and TRBJ1-1; D not certain. V dropped 0 bases and J dropped 0 bases, with 9 bases sitting between them. The CDR3 loop spans 15 amino acids. Looked up from germline, CDR1 is SGDLS and CDR2 is YYNGEE.

This clone was seen a handful of times. The chain couples TRBV27 to TRBJ1-4, with TRBD1 matching over 7 bases. V gave up 5 bases and J gave up 12 bases; unmatched junction bases: 12. Germline loops: CDR1 MNHEY, CDR2 SMNVEV (reference sequence). This CDR3 spans 14 amino acids. The CDR3 spells CASSPLTGAGELFF. The CDR3 DNA sequence: TGTGCCAGCAGTCCGCTTACAGGGGCCGGGGAACTGTTTTTT.

The CDR3 DNA reads as TGTGCCAGCAGCTTAGCGGGAGAGGCCTACAATGAGCAGTTCTTC. It is translated as CASSLAGEAYNEQFF. The chain uses TRBV9 and TRBJ2-1, with TRBD2 identical over 9 bases. J lost 2 bases, V lost 4 bases, and 4 bases had no gene match. Germline CDR1 SGDLS, CDR2 YYNGEE. CDR3 length: 15 residues.

V and J are TRBV6-1 and TRBJ1-3; 8 bases align to TRBD1. Germline CDR1 and CDR2: MNHNS and SASEGT. The CDR3 covers 17 residues. V gave up 1 base and J gave up 1 base; unmatched junction bases: 6. Written as DNA, the CDR3 is TGTGCCAGCAGTGAAGACAGGGGGTTCATATCTGGAAACACCATATATTTT. Protein product: CASSEDRGFISGNTIYF.

The chain joins TRBV24-1 to TRBJ2-5, with D maybe TRBD1 (6 bases). This CDR3 has 14 amino acids. The germline V gene has CDR1 KGHDR and CDR2 SFDVKD. V lost 4 bases and J 1 base, leaving 9 bases between the germline ends. The CDR3 sequence is CATSDGTTQETQYF. Written as DNA, the CDR3 is TGTGCCACCAGTGACGGGACAACCCAAGAGACCCAGTACTTC.

The gene calls are TRBV28 and TRBJ2-1; 10 positions match TRBD2. The ends lost 11 bases at V and 8 bases at J; junction bases unmatched: 15. CDR1 MDHEN and CDR2 SYDVKM come from the germline V gene. This CDR3 spans 15 amino acids. The CDR3 DNA reads as TGTGCCTACGGGGCTAGCGGGAGTGAGATCGATGAGCAGTTCTTC. Translating gives CAYGASGSEIDEQFF.

The chain recombines TRBV19 with TRBJ1-5; 8 bases are a match to TRBD1. Looked up from germline, CDR1 is LNHDA and CDR2 is SQIVND (reference sequence). CDR3 size: 15 residues. J lost 6 bases, V lost 3 bases, and 7 bases had no gene match. CDR3: CASSIGQGRSQPQHF. CDR3 bases: TGTGCCAGTAGTATCGGACAGGGCAGGAGTCAGCCCCAGCATTTT.